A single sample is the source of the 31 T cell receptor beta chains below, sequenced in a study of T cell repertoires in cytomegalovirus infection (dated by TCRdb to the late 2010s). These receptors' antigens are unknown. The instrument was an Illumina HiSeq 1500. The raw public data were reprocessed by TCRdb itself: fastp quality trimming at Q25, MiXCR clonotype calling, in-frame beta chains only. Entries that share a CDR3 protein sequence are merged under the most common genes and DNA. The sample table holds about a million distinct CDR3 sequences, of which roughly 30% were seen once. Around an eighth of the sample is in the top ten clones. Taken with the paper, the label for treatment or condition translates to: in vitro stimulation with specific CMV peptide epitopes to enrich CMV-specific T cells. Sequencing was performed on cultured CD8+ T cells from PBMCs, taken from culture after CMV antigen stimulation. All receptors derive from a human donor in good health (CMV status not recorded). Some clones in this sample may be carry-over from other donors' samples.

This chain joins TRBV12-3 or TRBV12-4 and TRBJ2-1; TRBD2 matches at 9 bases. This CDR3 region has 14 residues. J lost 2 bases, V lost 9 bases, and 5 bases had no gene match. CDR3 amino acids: CASLLAGTYNEQFF. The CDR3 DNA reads TGTGCCAGTCTTCTAGCGGGGACCTACAATGAGCAGTTCTTC.

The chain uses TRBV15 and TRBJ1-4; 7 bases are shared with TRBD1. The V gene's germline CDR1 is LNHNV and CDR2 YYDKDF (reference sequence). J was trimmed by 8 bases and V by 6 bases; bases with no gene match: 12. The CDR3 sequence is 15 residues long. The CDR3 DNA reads TGTGCCACCAGTAATCGCCGGGACAGTTCAGAAAAACTGTTTTTT. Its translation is CATSNRRDSSEKLFF.

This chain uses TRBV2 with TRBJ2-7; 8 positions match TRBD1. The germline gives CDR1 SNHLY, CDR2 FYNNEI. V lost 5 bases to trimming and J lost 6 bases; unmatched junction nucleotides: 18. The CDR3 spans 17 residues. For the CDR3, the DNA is TGTGCCAGCAGTCTGACACTAATGACAGGGGCCCTTCGCGAGCAGTACTTC. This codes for CASSLTLMTGALREQYF.

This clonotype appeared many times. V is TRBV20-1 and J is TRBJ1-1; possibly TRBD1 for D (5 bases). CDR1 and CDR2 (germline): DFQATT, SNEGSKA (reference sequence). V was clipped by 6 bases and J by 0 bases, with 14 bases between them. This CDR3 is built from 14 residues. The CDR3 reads CSARSQVLNTEAFF. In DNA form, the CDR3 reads TGCAGTGCCCGCTCACAGGTATTGAACACTGAAGCTTTCTTT.

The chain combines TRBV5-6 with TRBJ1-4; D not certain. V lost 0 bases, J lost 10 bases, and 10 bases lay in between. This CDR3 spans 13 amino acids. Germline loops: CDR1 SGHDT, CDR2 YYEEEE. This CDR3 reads CASSLGSAGKLFF. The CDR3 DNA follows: TGTGCCAGCAGCTTGGGGTCAGCCGGAAAACTGTTTTTT.

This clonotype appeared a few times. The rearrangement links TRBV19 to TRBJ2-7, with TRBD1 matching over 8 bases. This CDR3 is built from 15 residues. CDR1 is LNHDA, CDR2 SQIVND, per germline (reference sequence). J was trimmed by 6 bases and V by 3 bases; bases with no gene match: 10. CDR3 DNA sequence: TGTGCCAGTAGTATCAAAGGACAGGGCCCTCGCGAGCAGTACTTC. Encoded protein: CASSIKGQGPREQYF. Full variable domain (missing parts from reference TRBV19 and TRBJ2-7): DGGITQSPKYLFRKEGQNVTLSCEQNLNHDAMYWYRQDPGQGLRLIYYSQIVNDFQKGDIAEGYSVSREKKESFPLTVTSAQKNPTAFYLCASSIKGQGPREQYFGPGTRLTVT.

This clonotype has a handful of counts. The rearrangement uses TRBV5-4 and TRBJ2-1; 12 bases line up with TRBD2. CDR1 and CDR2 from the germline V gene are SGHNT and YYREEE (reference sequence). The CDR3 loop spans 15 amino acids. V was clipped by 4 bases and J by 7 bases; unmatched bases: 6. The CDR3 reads CASSLAGGLMNEQFF. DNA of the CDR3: TGTGCCAGCAGCCTAGCGGGGGGGCTGATGAATGAGCAGTTCTTC. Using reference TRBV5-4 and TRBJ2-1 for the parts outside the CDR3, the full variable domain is ETGVTQSPTHLIKTRGQQVTLRCSSQSGHNTVSWYQQALGQGPQFIFQYYREEENGRGNFPPRFSGLQFPNYSSELNVNALELDDSALYLCASSLAGGLMNEQFFGPGTRLTVL.

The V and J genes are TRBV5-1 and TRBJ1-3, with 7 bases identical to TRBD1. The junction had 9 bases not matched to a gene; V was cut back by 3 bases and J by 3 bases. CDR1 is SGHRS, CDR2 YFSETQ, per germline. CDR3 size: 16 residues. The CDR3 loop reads CASSWTTGELGNTIYF. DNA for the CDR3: TGCGCCAGCAGCTGGACCACAGGGGAACTTGGAAACACCATATATTTT.

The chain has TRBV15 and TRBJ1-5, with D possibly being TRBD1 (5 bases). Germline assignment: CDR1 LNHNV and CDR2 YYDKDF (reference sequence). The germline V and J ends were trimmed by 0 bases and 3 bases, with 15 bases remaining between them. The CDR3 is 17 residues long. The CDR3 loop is CATSRDTRGRNNQPQHF. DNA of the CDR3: TGTGCCACCAGCAGAGATACTAGGGGTCGGAACAATCAGCCCCAGCATTTT.

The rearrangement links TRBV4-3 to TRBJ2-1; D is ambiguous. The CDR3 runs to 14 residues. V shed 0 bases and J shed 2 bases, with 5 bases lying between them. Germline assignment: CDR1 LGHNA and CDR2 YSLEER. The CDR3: CASSQDSTYNEQFF. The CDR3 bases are TGCGCCAGCAGCCAAGACTCCACCTACAATGAGCAGTTCTTC.

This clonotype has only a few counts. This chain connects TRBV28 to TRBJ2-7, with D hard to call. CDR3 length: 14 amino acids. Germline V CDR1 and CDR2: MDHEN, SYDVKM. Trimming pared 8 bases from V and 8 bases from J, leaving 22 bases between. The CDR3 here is CASGPTGSLRKQYV. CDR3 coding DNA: TGTGCCAGCGGGCCTACTGGTTCTCTACGCAAGCAGTACGTC.

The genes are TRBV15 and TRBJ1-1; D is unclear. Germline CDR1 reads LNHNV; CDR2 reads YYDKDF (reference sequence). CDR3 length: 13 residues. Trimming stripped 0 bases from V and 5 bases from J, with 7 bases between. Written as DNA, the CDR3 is TGTGCCACCAGCAGAGAGGGCGGGACTGAAGCTTTCTTT. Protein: CATSREGGTEAFF.

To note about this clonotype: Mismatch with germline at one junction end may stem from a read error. The CDR3 sequence is CASSYSKNTKAFF. In DNA, the CDR3 is TGTGCCAGCAGTTACTCGAAAAACACTAAAGCTTTCTTT. The chain links TRBV6-5 to TRBJ1-1; D gene unclear. Germline V lookup: CDR1 MNHEY, CDR2 SVGAGI. The CDR3 has 13 residues.

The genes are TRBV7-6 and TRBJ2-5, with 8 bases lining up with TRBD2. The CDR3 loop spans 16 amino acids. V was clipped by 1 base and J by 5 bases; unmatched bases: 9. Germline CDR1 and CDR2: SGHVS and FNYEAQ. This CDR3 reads CASSLGGSGESETQYF. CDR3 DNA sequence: TGTGCCAGCAGCTTAGGGGGTAGCGGGGAAAGTGAGACCCAGTACTTC.

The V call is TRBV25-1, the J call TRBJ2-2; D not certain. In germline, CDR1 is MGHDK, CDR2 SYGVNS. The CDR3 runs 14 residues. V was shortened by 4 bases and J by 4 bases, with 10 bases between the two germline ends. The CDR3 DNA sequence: TGTGCCAGCAGTGTGGCAGGACGCACCGGGGAGCTGTTTTTT. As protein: CASSVAGRTGELFF. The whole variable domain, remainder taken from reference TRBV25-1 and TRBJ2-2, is EADIYQTPRYLVIGTGKKITLECSQTMGHDKMYWYQQDPGMELHLIHYSYGVNSTEKGDLSSESTVSRIRTEHFPLTLESARPSHTSQYLCASSVAGRTGELFFGEGSRLTVL.

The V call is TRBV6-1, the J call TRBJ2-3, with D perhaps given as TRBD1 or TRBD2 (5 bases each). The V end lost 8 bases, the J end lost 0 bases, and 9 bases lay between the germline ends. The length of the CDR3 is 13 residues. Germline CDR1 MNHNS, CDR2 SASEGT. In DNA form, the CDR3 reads TGTGCCAGCTGGGACCGTAGCACAGATACGCAGTATTTT. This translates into CASWDRSTDTQYF.

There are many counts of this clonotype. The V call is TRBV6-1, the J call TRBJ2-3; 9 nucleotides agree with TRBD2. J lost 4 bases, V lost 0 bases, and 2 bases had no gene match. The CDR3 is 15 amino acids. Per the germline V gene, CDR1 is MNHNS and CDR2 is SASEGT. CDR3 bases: TGTGCCAGCAGTGAAGCGCGCGGGGGGGCAGATACGCAGTATTTT. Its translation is CASSEARGGADTQYF.

CDR3 in DNA: TGTGCCAGCAACCCGGGACAGGCGAGCTCCTACGAGCAGTACGTC. Amino acid sequence: CASNPGQASSYEQYV. The rearrangement joins TRBV28 to TRBJ2-7; 8 bases match TRBD1. The ends lost 7 bases at V and 0 bases at J; junction bases unmatched: 8. The CDR3 contains 15 residues. CDR1 and CDR2 from the germline V gene are MDHEN and SYDVKM.

The CDR3 DNA reads as TGCGCCAGCAGCTACTGGGACACTTTTCGCTATGGCTACACCTTC. Translating it yields CASSYWDTFRYGYTF. The chain links TRBV5-1 to TRBJ1-2; D might be TRBD1 (6 bases). CDR3 length: 15 amino acids. V was cut by 3 bases and J by 4 bases, with 16 bases left in between. The germline V gene encodes CDR1 SGHRS and CDR2 YFSETQ.

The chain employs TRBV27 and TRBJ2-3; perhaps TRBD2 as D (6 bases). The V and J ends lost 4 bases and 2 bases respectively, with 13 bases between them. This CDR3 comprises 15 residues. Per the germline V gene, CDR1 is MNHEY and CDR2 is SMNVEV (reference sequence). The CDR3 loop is CASSWRGRTTDTQYF. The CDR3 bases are TGTGCCAGCAGTTGGAGGGGACGGACCACAGATACGCAGTATTTT.

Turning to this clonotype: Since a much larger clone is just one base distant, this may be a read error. In DNA form, the CDR3 reads TGTGCCAACAAACCCTACCCCTCCTACAATGAGCAGTTCTTC. Encoded protein: CANKPYPSYNEQFF. V gene TRBV7-8 combines with J gene TRBJ2-1; no clear D gene. The CDR3 consists of 14 residues. CDR1 SGHVS and CDR2 FQNEAQ come from the germline V gene. Trimming removed 10 bases from V and 0 bases from J, with 13 bases in between. Using reference TRBV7-8 and TRBJ2-1 for the parts outside the CDR3, the full variable domain is GAGVSQSPRYKVAKRGQDVALRCDPISGHVSLFWYQQALGQGPEFLTYFQNEAQLDKSGLPSDRFFAERPEGSVSTLKIQRTQQEDSAVYLCANKPYPSYNEQFFGPGTRLTVL.

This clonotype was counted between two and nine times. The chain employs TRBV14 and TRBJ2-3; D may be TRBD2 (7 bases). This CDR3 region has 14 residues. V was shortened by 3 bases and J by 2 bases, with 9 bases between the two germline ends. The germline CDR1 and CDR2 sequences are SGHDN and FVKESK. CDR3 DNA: TGTGCCAGCAGCCAGGGGGGGCTCACAGATACGCAGTATTTT. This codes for CASSQGGLTDTQYF.

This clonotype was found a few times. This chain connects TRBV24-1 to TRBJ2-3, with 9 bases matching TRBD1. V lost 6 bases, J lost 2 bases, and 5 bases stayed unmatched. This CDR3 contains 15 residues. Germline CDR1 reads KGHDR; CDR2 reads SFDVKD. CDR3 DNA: TGTGCCACCAGTTCAAGGACAGGGGACACAGATACGCAGTATTTT. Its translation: CATSSRTGDTDTQYF.

The CDR3 DNA reads as TGTGCCAGCAGCCACACGGGACCCTACAATGAGCAGTTCTTC. Residues: CASSHTGPYNEQFF. The chain links TRBV7-2 to TRBJ2-1; D could derive from TRBD1 or TRBD2 (5 bases each). The V end was cut by 5 bases, the J end by 2 bases, with 10 bases between. Germline CDR1 and CDR2: SGHTA and FQGNSA. The CDR3 consists of 14 residues.

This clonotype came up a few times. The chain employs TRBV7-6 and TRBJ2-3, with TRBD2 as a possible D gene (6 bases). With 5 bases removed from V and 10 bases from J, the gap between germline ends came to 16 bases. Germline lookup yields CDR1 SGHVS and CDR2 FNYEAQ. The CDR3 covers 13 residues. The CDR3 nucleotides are TGTGCCAGCAGCCCCCGGGACTTCCCTGCGCAGTATTTT. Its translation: CASSPRDFPAQYF.

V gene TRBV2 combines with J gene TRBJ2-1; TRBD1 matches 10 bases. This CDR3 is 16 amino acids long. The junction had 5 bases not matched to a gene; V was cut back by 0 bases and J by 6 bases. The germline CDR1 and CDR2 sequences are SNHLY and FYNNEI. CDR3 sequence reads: CASSEAWDRGFNEQFF. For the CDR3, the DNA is TGTGCCAGCAGTGAAGCGTGGGACAGGGGTTTCAATGAGCAGTTCTTC.

The CDR3, as DNA: TGTGCCAGCAGTTACTCGGGGACAGGCCTCAAAAAGACTGAAGCTTTCTTT. It translates to CASSYSGTGLKKTEAFF. The chain joins TRBV6-5 to TRBJ1-1, with 8 bases aligning to TRBD1. Trimming cost V 0 bases and J 5 bases; bases outside gene matches: 11. Germline V gives CDR1 MNHEY, CDR2 SVGAGI. The CDR3 is 17 amino acids.

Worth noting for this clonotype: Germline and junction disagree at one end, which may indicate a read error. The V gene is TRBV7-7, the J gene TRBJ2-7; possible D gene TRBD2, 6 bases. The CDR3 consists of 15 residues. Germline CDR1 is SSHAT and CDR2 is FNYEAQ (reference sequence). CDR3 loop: CASSLGSGAAYEQYF. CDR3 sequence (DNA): TGTGCTAGCAGCTTAGGTAGCGGAGCGGCCTACGAGCAGTACTTC.

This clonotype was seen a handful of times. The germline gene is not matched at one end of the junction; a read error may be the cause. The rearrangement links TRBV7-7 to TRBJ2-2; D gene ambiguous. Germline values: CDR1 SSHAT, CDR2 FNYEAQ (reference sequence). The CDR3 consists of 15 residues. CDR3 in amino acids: CASSPDPPNTGELFF. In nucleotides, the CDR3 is TGTGCTAGCAGCCCGGACCCCCCGAACACCGGGGAGCTGTTTTTT. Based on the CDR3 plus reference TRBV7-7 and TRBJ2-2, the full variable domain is GAGVSQSPRYKVTKRGQDVTLRCDPISSHATLYWYQQALGQGPEFLTYFNYEAQPDKSGLPSDRFSAERPEGSISTLTIQRTEQRDSAMYRCASSPDPPNTGELFFGEGSRLTVL.

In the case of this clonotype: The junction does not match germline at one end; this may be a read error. The CDR3: CAISESRDRVAYEQCF. CDR3 sequence (DNA): TGTGCCATCAGTGAGTCTCGGGACAGGGTAGCCTACGAGCAGTGCTTC. V usage is TRBV10-3 and J usage is TRBJ2-7; 9 nucleotides agree with TRBD1. The CDR3 consists of 16 residues. The germline V gene encodes CDR1 ENHRY and CDR2 SYGVKD.

The DNA of the CDR3 is TGTGCCAGCAGTTTTGTGGTCTGGGGCTTCCAAGAGACCCAGTACTTC. Its translation: CASSFVVWGFQETQYF. The J gene is TRBJ2-5, the V gene TRBV28; a weak D match, TRBD1 (5 bases). V was clipped by 3 bases and J by 1 base, with 15 bases between them. The CDR3 runs to 16 residues. Germline V gene lookup returns CDR1 MDHEN and CDR2 SYDVKM.